This T cell receptor beta chain appears in the sequencing data of a study of blood T cell repertoires in COVID-19 (dated by TCRdb to the early 2020s). With regard to the full study: The collaborator samples originated in the United States, Italy and Spain and spanned the acute and convalescent phases of COVID-19. The repertoires were released in a freely available public database intended as a resource for research on the immune response to SARS-CoV-2. The prospective study material was composed of cDNA or gDNA derived from T cells, B-cell-depleted T cells, or PBMCs. Samples were obtained from the ongoing ImmuneRACE study (first 160 participants) and from over a thousand subjects provided by 6 global collaborators. Nearly every sample came with metadata listing a de-identified subject ID, COVID-19 status, age in years and sex. Where available, HLA class I and class II types were obtained from metadata supplied by the sample provider rather than from assay-based typing. Subjects who had been exposed to COVID-19, were actively infected with it, or had recovered from it provided the deeply sampled blood TCRbeta repertoires that made up the dataset.

Broad study findings and their caveats: How much clinical and demographic metadata was included differed by source and by participant, and the metadata was provided uncurated.

TCRbeta CDR3 regions were amplified from genomic DNA by means of the immunoSEQ Assay, a bias-controlled multiplex PCR. The study's own analysis went as follows. The number of nucleated cells in each sample was estimated by amplification of reference gene primers within the assay. To quantify the absolute abundance of each unique TCRbeta CDR3 rearrangement, sequence reads were collapsed and filtered. For each sample, productive Simpson clonality was calculated as the square root of Simpson's diversity index over productive rearrangements. TCRdb took over this immuneACCESS table, retaining in-frame rearrangements with V and J assigned. Such tables are incomplete; in checked studies, under half of the missing clones stem from an unresolved V gene, and the remainder is unexplained. Clone size and V and J calls were adopted from that table, with D and trimming inferred from the DNA. A total of more than 35,000 clones appear in this sample, 69% of them only once. The top ten constitute around 5.9% of the sample.

Points on this clone: Its antigen is unknown. The record has no base qualities; no much larger clone is one base away.

V is clipped by 6 bases and J by 0 bases, and the sequence between their germline boundaries is 12 bases long. Reading from cysteine to phenylalanine, the CDR3 counts 15 amino acids. Just the 45-base CDR3 DNA is kept, in frame starting at base 1. CDR1 is given as MNHEY and CDR2 as SVGEGT, both from the germline V gene. The collaborating institutions used their own protocols to collect whole blood in K2EDTA tubes. For TCRbeta analysis, collaborator samples were shipped as frozen whole blood, as isolated PBMCs, or as DNA extracted from either sample type. This TCR came from a man older than 75 with acute or convalescent COVID-19. Specimen: peripheral blood. Recombination linked TRBV6-2 or TRBV6-3 to TRBJ2-1; no D gene is confidently identified. In nucleotides, the sequence is TGTGCCAGCAGCAGCGAGCGAACCTCCTACAATGAGCAGTTCTTC. Its coded protein is CASSSERTSYNEQFF.